The 29 T cell receptor beta chains presented below share a single source sample, sequenced in a study of blood T cell repertoires in COVID-19. Clones were read by immunoSEQ multiplex PCR, and TCRdb kept only the in-frame ones, dropping some. The sample lists about 160,000 clones, just under 80% occurring once. Sequencing was performed on peripheral blood. The receptor set was obtained from a woman of 80 years or more with acute or convalescent COVID-19.

The chain is built from TRBV5-5 and TRBJ1-3, with 9 bases matching TRBD1. There are 18 residues in the CDR3. Germline lookup yields CDR1 SGHKS and CDR2 YYEKEE (reference sequence). V was clipped by 0 bases and J by 4 bases; unmatched bases: 11. CDR3 coding DNA: TGTGCCAGCAGCTTGGAAGAGCCGGGACAGGGAACGGGAAACACCATATATTTT. Protein: CASSLEEPGQGTGNTIYF.

V and J are TRBV19 and TRBJ1-2; the D is unclear. The germline CDR1 and CDR2 sequences are LNHDA and SQIVND (reference sequence). Between the trimmed V and J ends, which lost 3 bases and 4 bases, there was a span of 21 bases. This CDR3 has 17 amino acids. This chain's CDR3 is CASSMARVLGSGYGYTF. DNA for the CDR3: TGTGCCAGTAGTATGGCCCGGGTTTTAGGCTCCGGCTATGGCTACACCTTC.

The chain joins TRBV18 to TRBJ2-7, with D possibly being TRBD1 (6 bases). The CDR3 is made up of 13 amino acids. V gave up 6 bases and J gave up 3 bases, with 12 bases separating them. Per the germline V gene, CDR1 is KGHSH and CDR2 is LQKENI. The CDR3 reads CASSLGQNYEQYF. CDR3 DNA: TGTGCCAGCTCCCTTGGACAGAACTACGAGCAGTACTTC.

The chain is built from TRBV7-8 and TRBJ1-5; 8 positions agree with TRBD1. V lost 5 bases to trimming and J lost 0 bases; unmatched junction nucleotides: 9. The CDR3 runs 17 residues. Germline V lookup: CDR1 SGHVS, CDR2 FQNEAQ. CDR3 nucleotide sequence: TGTGCCAGCAGCACAGACAGGGGCTACTATAGCAATCAGCCCCAGCATTTT. Its protein is CASSTDRGYYSNQPQHF.

This rearrangement joins TRBV25-1 to TRBJ2-1; 10 positions match TRBD2. CDR3 length equals 17 residues. Germline V gene sequence: CDR1 MGHDK, CDR2 SYGVNS. The ends lost 4 bases at V and 4 bases at J; junction bases unmatched: 10. In nucleotides, the CDR3 is TGTGCCAGCAGTGGTGCCTCCGGGACTAGCGTTTACAATGAGCAGTTCTTC. Encoded protein: CASSGASGTSVYNEQFF.

The chain recombines TRBV10-2 with TRBJ1-2, with D uncertain. CDR1 and CDR2 from the germline V gene are WSHSY and SAAADI. V was trimmed by 4 bases and J by 7 bases, leaving 13 bases between them. This CDR3 has 13 amino acids. CDR3 in amino acids: CASSVEFDSGYTF. DNA for the CDR3: TGCGCCAGCAGTGTTGAATTTGATAGTGGCTACACCTTC.

This chain joins TRBV6-5 and TRBJ1-1; tentative D call: TRBD1 (6 bases). Trimming removed 6 bases from V and 0 bases from J, with 11 bases in between. The CDR3 runs to 14 residues. Germline V lookup: CDR1 MNHEY, CDR2 SVGAGI. This CDR3 is CASSLGHLNTEAFF. Here the CDR3 DNA reads TGTGCCAGCAGCTTGGGACATCTGAACACTGAAGCTTTCTTT.

The rearrangement joins TRBV4-1 to TRBJ2-3; a weak D match, TRBD1 (6 bases). Germline CDR1 and CDR2: MGHRA and YSYEKL. Trimming removed 0 bases at V and 2 bases at J, with 18 bases between. The CDR3 extends over 18 amino acids. The CDR3 coding sequence is TGCGCCAGCAGCCAAGATCCGATTCGACAGGTCACCACAGATACGCAGTATTTT. Translation gives CASSQDPIRQVTTDTQYF.

The chain has TRBV27 and TRBJ1-6, with D uncertain. V lost 6 bases to trimming and J lost 4 bases, with 4 bases between them. The germline V gene encodes CDR1 MNHEY and CDR2 SMNVEV (reference sequence). This CDR3 has 12 amino acids. The CDR3 here is CASSLYNSPLHF. The CDR3 nucleotides read TGTGCCAGCAGCCTATATAATTCACCCCTCCACTTT.

This chain uses TRBV5-6 with TRBJ2-7, with 10 bases fitting TRBD2. The CDR3 is made up of 13 amino acids. The germline gives CDR1 SGHDT, CDR2 YYEEEE. V was pared by 6 bases and J by 4 bases, with 4 bases of the junction left unmatched. This chain's CDR3 is CASTGTSAYEQYF. CDR3 sequence (DNA): TGTGCCAGCACGGGGACTAGCGCTTACGAGCAGTACTTC.

This rearrangement joins TRBV19 to TRBJ2-3; maybe TRBD1 (5 bases). In germline, CDR1 is LNHDA, CDR2 SQIVND (reference sequence). Deletions cut 5 bases from V and 4 bases from J, with 10 bases between. This CDR3 region has 13 residues. The CDR3 DNA is TGTGCCAGTAGTGAGCAGGGCGCAGATACGCAGTATTTT. It yields the protein CASSEQGADTQYF.

This clone was counted a few times. The rearrangement uses TRBV10-1 and TRBJ2-7; 8 bases are a match to TRBD1. CDR1 is WNHNN, CDR2 SYGVQD, per germline (reference sequence). With 2 bases clipped from V and 1 base from J, the junction kept 7 bases outside the gene matches. CDR3 length: 16 amino acids. The CDR3 DNA reads as TGCGCCAGCAGTGAGCGGCAGGGGGCGCGGTCCTACGAGCAGTACTTC. It yields the protein CASSERQGARSYEQYF.

The chain uses TRBV11-2 and TRBJ1-2; no firm D call. Germline V CDR1 and CDR2: SGHAT, FQNNGV. CDR3 length equals 14 residues. V was trimmed by 0 bases and J by 2 bases, leaving 7 bases between them. The DNA for the CDR3 is TGTGCCAGCAGCTTAGACAGGAACAACTATGGCTACACCTTC. This translates into CASSLDRNNYGYTF.

This clone was recorded once. Other DNA sequences of this sample code for an identical CDR3. The chain is built from TRBV6-1 and TRBJ1-1, with TRBD1 matching 7 bases. Unmatched junction bases numbered 1, after V lost 2 bases and J lost 4 bases. Germline CDR1 is MNHNS and CDR2 is SASEGT. The CDR3 runs 13 residues. The CDR3 loop is CASSERQGTEAFF. As DNA, the CDR3 is TGTGCCAGCAGTGAACGACAGGGCACTGAAGCTTTCTTT.

The chain combines TRBV6-5 with TRBJ1-6, with 7 bases lining up with TRBD1. The germline CDR1 and CDR2 sequences are MNHEY and SVGAGI. This CDR3 is built from 14 residues. V gave up 6 bases and J gave up 5 bases; unmatched junction bases: 4. CDR3 sequence reads: CASRNRGNNSPLHF. The CDR3 nucleotides read TGTGCCAGCAGAAACAGGGGAAATAATTCACCCCTCCACTTT.

The rearrangement joins TRBV11-3 to TRBJ1-6; 7 nucleotides align to TRBD1. CDR1 and CDR2 (germline): SGHNT, YENEEA. With 5 bases clipped from V and 5 bases from J, the junction kept 3 bases outside the gene matches. This CDR3 contains 14 residues. The CDR3 loop is CASSRDSHNSPLHF. CDR3 in DNA: TGTGCCAGCAGCCGGGACAGCCATAATTCACCCCTCCACTTT. The full variable domain, with the rest looked up from reference TRBV11-3 and TRBJ1-6, is EAGVVQSPRYKIIEKKQPVAFWCNPISGHNTLYWYLQNLGQGPELLIRYENEEAVDDSQLPKDRFSAERLKGVDSTLKIQPAELGDSAVYLCASSRDSHNSPLHFGNGTRLTVT.

The CDR3 is CASSQEERTAFF. The CDR3 DNA sequence: TGTGCCAGCAGCCAAGAGGAGCGGACGGCTTTCTTT. The V call is TRBV3-1 (or the pseudogene TRBV3-2), the J call TRBJ1-1, with unresolved D. The CDR3 runs 12 residues. Germline assignment: CDR1 LGHDT and CDR2 YNNKEL (reference sequence). Trimming stripped 0 bases from V and 11 bases from J, with 10 bases between.

The rearrangement links TRBV14 to TRBJ2-2, with D unclear. The CDR3 sequence is 13 residues long. The germline CDR1 and CDR2 sequences are SGHDN and FVKESK. Deletions cut 4 bases from V and 2 bases from J, with 5 bases between. The CDR3 DNA reads TGTGCCAGCAGCCGAGGAAACACCGGGGAGCTGTTTTTT. It encodes CASSRGNTGELFF. Full variable domain (missing parts from reference TRBV14 and TRBJ2-2): EAGVTQFPSHSVIEKGQTVTLRCDPISGHDNLYWYRRVMGKEIKFLLHFVKESKQDESGMPNNRFLAERTGGTYSTLKVQPAELEDSGVYFCASSRGNTGELFFGEGSRLTVL.

J is TRBJ1-5 and V is TRBV6-5, with D hard to call. CDR3 length: 15 amino acids. The germline CDR1 and CDR2 sequences are MNHEY and SVGAGI. Trimming removed 0 bases from V and 6 bases from J, with 12 bases in between. The CDR3 sequence is CASSYSAGSGQPQHF. The CDR3 nucleotides read TGTGCCAGCAGTTACTCGGCGGGGTCCGGTCAGCCCCAGCATTTT.

The chain carries TRBV18 and TRBJ1-1, with a possible D match to TRBD1 (5 bases). Trimming cost V 6 bases and J 3 bases, with 20 bases left between them. Per germline, CDR1 KGHSH and CDR2 LQKENI. The CDR3 runs 16 residues. The CDR3 sequence: CASSLLGGGEDTEAFF. Written as DNA, the CDR3 is TGTGCCAGCTCTCTGTTGGGGGGTGGAGAGGACACTGAAGCTTTCTTT.

The chain links TRBV19 to TRBJ2-5, with 8 bases fitting TRBD2. The J segment lost 4 bases and the V segment lost 4 bases, leaving 11 bases of the junction unmatched. Per germline, CDR1 LNHDA and CDR2 SQIVND (reference sequence). The CDR3 spans 16 residues. This CDR3 is CASSTLAGGVGETQYF. As DNA, the CDR3 is TGTGCCAGTAGTACACTAGCCGGGGGGGTAGGAGAGACCCAGTACTTC. Full variable domain (missing parts from reference TRBV19 and TRBJ2-5): DGGITQSPKYLFRKEGQNVTLSCEQNLNHDAMYWYRQDPGQGLRLIYYSQIVNDFQKGDIAEGYSVSREKKESFPLTVTSAQKNPTAFYLCASSTLAGGVGETQYFGPGTRLLVL.

V and J are TRBV27 and TRBJ1-2; D unclear. There are 14 residues in the CDR3. V was clipped by 3 bases and J by 6 bases, with 14 bases between them. The V gene's germline CDR1 is MNHEY and CDR2 SMNVEV (reference sequence). The CDR3 sequence is CASSFSNGGDGYTF. The CDR3 DNA follows: TGTGCCAGCAGTTTTTCCAATGGCGGTGATGGCTACACCTTC.

The genes are TRBV7-2 and TRBJ2-5, with 10 bases lining up with TRBD2. Germline CDR1 is SGHTA and CDR2 is FQGNSA. The CDR3 runs 14 residues. The V gene end was trimmed by 3 bases and the J gene end by 5 bases; junction bases not matched to a gene: 3. The CDR3 loop reads CASSFQTSGETQYF. The CDR3 DNA follows: TGTGCCAGCAGCTTCCAGACTAGCGGGGAGACCCAGTACTTC.

V gene TRBV21-1 combines with J gene TRBJ2-3; whether TRBD2, the table's D call, matches the DNA was not checked. TRBV21-1 is an annotated pseudogene. There are 17 residues in the CDR3. The CDR3 DNA follows: TGTGCCAGCGGAGACGTGGGACTCGGAGGGTCCACAGATACGCAGTATTTT. As protein: CASGDVGLGGSTDTQYF.

The chain recombines TRBV30 with TRBJ1-5, with a possible D match to TRBD1 (5 bases). Looked up from germline, CDR1 is GTSNPN and CDR2 is SVGIG (reference sequence). Trimming took 4 bases from V and 6 from J, leaving 13 bases between them. This CDR3 is 13 amino acids long. The CDR3: CAWNAGLGQPQHF. The CDR3 DNA is TGTGCCTGGAACGCGGGGCTTGGTCAGCCCCAGCATTTT.

This chain connects TRBV7-2 to TRBJ2-1, with a tentative D call TRBD1 (6 bases). Germline lookup yields CDR1 SGHTA and CDR2 FQGNSA. The CDR3 sequence is 18 residues long. Trimming removed 5 bases at V and 1 base at J, with 21 bases between. CDR3 DNA sequence: TGTGCCAGCAGCCTACGGGGCAGGGGAGTGGAATCCTACAATGAGCAGTTCTTC. It codes for CASSLRGRGVESYNEQFF. Together with reference TRBV7-2 and TRBJ2-1, the CDR3 gives the full variable domain: GAGVSQSPSNKVTEKGKDVELRCDPISGHTALYWYRQSLGQGLEFLIYFQGNSAPDKSGLPSDRFSAERTGGSVSTLTIQRTQQEDSAVYLCASSLRGRGVESYNEQFFGPGTRLTVL.

This clone appeared a single time. The sample carries other DNA sequences with the same CDR3. The chain carries TRBV2 and TRBJ2-3, with 7 bases fitting TRBD2. J lost 0 bases, V lost 6 bases, and 6 bases had no gene match. Germline V lookup: CDR1 SNHLY, CDR2 FYNNEI. The CDR3 covers 15 residues. The CDR3 coding sequence is TGTGCCAGCAGCGAAACTAGCGCTAGCACAGATACGCAGTATTTT. Translated, it gives CASSETSASTDTQYF.

V and J are TRBV19 and TRBJ1-5; tentatively, D is TRBD1 (5 bases). Germline CDR1 and CDR2: LNHDA and SQIVND (reference sequence). The CDR3 length is 12 residues. Trimming took off 11 bases at V and 7 bases at J, with 15 bases between the two ends. The DNA of the CDR3 is TGTGCCGGAGGGCGGGGCTGGCAGCCCCAGCATTTT. Translation: CAGGRGWQPQHF.

The V and J genes are TRBV20-1 and TRBJ1-1, with 7 bases fitting TRBD1. J lost 0 bases, V lost 3 bases, and 4 bases had no gene match. The CDR3 has 14 amino acids. Germline CDR1 DFQATT, CDR2 SNEGSKA (reference sequence). The CDR3 protein is CSASRGQLNTEAFF. In DNA form, the CDR3 reads TGCAGTGCTAGTAGGGGACAGCTGAACACTGAAGCTTTCTTT.